One sample yielded the 17 T cell receptor beta chains listed below, sequenced in a study of cytomegalovirus exposure and HLA in healthy donors. With 60 Vbeta and 13 Jbeta primers, the PCR was carried out. The table came from immunoSEQ multiplex PCR; TCRdb's copy has only in-frame clones and leaves some out. Here the sample spans around 220,000 clones, 70% to 85% being singletons. The sample taken for sequencing was PBMCs. All receptors come from a girl aged 2-10 years in good health and CMV-seronegative.

The chain couples TRBV5-1 to TRBJ2-1; D remains ambiguous. The CDR3 is made up of 18 amino acids. V lost 0 bases and J lost 0, with 16 bases in between. In germline, CDR1 is SGHRS, CDR2 YFSETQ. Written as DNA, the CDR3 is TGCGCCAGCAGCTTGGTCCCGTTGATACCCAGCTCCTACAATGAGCAGTTCTTC. This encodes CASSLVPLIPSSYNEQFF.

This clone was seen only a few times. This chain uses TRBV10-2 with TRBJ2-7, with D possibly TRBD1 on 6 matching bases. V lost 7 bases and J lost 4, with 11 bases in between. The CDR3 is 12 amino acids. From germline, CDR1 is WSHSY and CDR2 SAAADI. The CDR3 is CASTLTGYEQYF. CDR3 coding DNA: TGCGCCAGCACCCTGACAGGATACGAGCAGTACTTC.

The chain employs TRBV7-9 and TRBJ2-3; 7 nucleotides match TRBD2. The V gene's germline CDR1 is SEHNR and CDR2 FQNEAQ (reference sequence). This CDR3 comprises 14 residues. The J segment lost 3 bases and the V segment lost 4 bases, leaving 4 bases of the junction unmatched. The DNA of the CDR3 is TGTGCCAGCAGCTCCTGGGGGGGGACAGATACGCAGTATTTT. Encoded protein: CASSSWGGTDTQYF.

This rearrangement joins TRBV2 to TRBJ2-5; tentative D call: TRBD1 (7 bases). The closer fit of TRBJ2-7 to the DNA end suggests the J call may be wrong. CDR3 length equals 15 residues. The V gene's germline CDR1 is SNHLY and CDR2 FYNNEI. In DNA, the CDR3 is TGTGCCAGCTCGATAACGGCAGGGGGAGGAGACGAGCAGTACTTC. This translates into CASSITAGGGDEQYF.

The chain couples TRBV30 to TRBJ1-1; D gene ambiguous. Deletions cut 0 bases from V and 1 base from J, with 12 bases between. The CDR3 is 15 amino acids. Germline-derived CDR1 and CDR2 are GTSNPN and SVGIG (reference sequence). CDR3 coding DNA: TGTGCCTGGAGTGTTTTGAACAGCAAGAACACTGAAGCTTTCTTT. This codes for CAWSVLNSKNTEAFF.

The CDR3, as DNA: TGTGCCAGCAGCGTATGGTCCCCTAGCGGGAGGGCGGGGGAGACCCAGTACTTC. Its translation: CASSVWSPSGRAGETQYF. This rearrangement joins TRBV9 to TRBJ2-5; 12 nucleotides agree with TRBD2. This CDR3 is 18 amino acids long. V was pared by 1 base and J by 5 bases, with 12 bases of the junction left unmatched. Germline loops: CDR1 SGDLS, CDR2 YYNGEE.

The chain uses TRBV6-1 and TRBJ2-7, with 10 bases fitting TRBD1. The V gene end was trimmed by 6 bases and the J gene end by 2 bases; junction bases not matched to a gene: 7. Germline lookup yields CDR1 MNHNS and CDR2 SASEGT. CDR3 length: 15 residues. The CDR3 sequence is CASRRTGGEAYEQYF. CDR3 nucleotides: TGTGCCAGCAGGAGGACAGGGGGGGAAGCCTACGAGCAGTACTTC.

The chain is built from TRBV2 and TRBJ2-3, with D maybe TRBD2 (6 bases). The CDR3 length is 14 residues. V lost 6 bases and J 2 bases, leaving 12 bases between the germline ends. Looked up from germline, CDR1 is SNHLY and CDR2 is FYNNEI. CDR3 amino acids: CASRLADTTDTQYF. The CDR3 region has the DNA TGTGCCAGCAGATTAGCGGATACCACAGATACGCAGTATTTT.

The J gene is TRBJ1-6, the V gene TRBV21-1; TRBD1, the table's D call, was not compared with the DNA. TRBV21-1 is noted as a pseudogene. The CDR3 sequence is 15 residues long. DNA for the CDR3: TGTGCCAGCAGGCCACAGGGGGCCCTGAATTCACCCCTCCACTTT. Translating it yields CASRPQGALNSPLHF.

This chain links TRBV15 with TRBJ2-3; a possible D gene is TRBD1 (6 bases). The ends were cut back, 1 base at V and 2 bases at J, with 13 bases in the middle. Germline V gene data show CDR1 as LNHNV and CDR2 as YYDKDF (reference sequence). CDR3 size: 16 residues. The CDR3 DNA reads as TGTGCCACCAGCAGAGTTCCAGGGGCTAACACAGATACGCAGTATTTT. Encoded protein: CATSRVPGANTDTQYF.

The chain uses TRBV7-9 and TRBJ2-2, with D perhaps matching TRBD1 (6 bases). The V end was cut by 1 base, the J end by 7 bases, with 10 bases between. CDR1 is SEHNR, CDR2 FQNEAQ, per germline (reference sequence). This CDR3 has 14 residues. The DNA of the CDR3 is TGTGCCAGCAGCTTAGTACAGGGTCACGGGGAGCTGTTTTTT. Amino acids: CASSLVQGHGELFF.

This clone was seen a single time. The chain is built from TRBV7-9 and TRBJ1-1; tentative D call: TRBD1 (6 bases). V shed 4 bases and J shed 0 bases, with 12 bases lying between them. The CDR3 covers 15 residues. Germline assignment: CDR1 SEHNR and CDR2 FQNEAQ (reference sequence). CDR3 in amino acids: CASSSQDSLNTEAFF. DNA for the CDR3: TGTGCCAGCAGCTCCCAGGACAGTCTGAACACTGAAGCTTTCTTT.

This chain connects TRBV6-5 to TRBJ2-2, with TRBD1 as a possible D gene (5 bases). Trimming cost V 2 bases and J 2 bases, with 9 bases left between them. The CDR3 runs 15 residues. Looked up from germline, CDR1 is MNHEY and CDR2 is SVGAGI. The CDR3 DNA reads as TGTGCCAGCAGTTACGGGGCCCCTAACACCGGGGAGCTGTTTTTT. This sequence encodes CASSYGAPNTGELFF.

J is TRBJ2-7 and V is TRBV5-1; 9 bases are a match to TRBD2. The CDR3 contains 15 residues. CDR1 is SGHRS and CDR2 is YFSETQ in the germline V gene. V dropped 3 bases and J dropped 4; count of bases not matched to a gene: 8. For the CDR3, the DNA is TGCGCCAGCAGCTCCGGGACTAGCTCGGGGTACGAGCAGTACTTC. Translated: CASSSGTSSGYEQYF.

The rearrangement uses TRBV19 and TRBJ2-5; 12 positions agree with TRBD2. The CDR3 is 16 amino acids. From germline, CDR1 is LNHDA and CDR2 SQIVND (reference sequence). The junction had 7 bases not matched to a gene; V was cut back by 3 bases and J by 5 bases. The CDR3, as DNA: TGTGCCAGTAGTATCCAGACTAGCGGGGGAGGCGAGACCCAGTACTTC. Translated: CASSIQTSGGGETQYF.

The sample holds one count of this clone. The genes are TRBV18 and TRBJ2-1; D gene unclear. The V end lost 0 bases, the J end lost 9 bases, and 21 bases lay between the germline ends. Germline values: CDR1 KGHSH, CDR2 LQKENI. The CDR3 runs 17 residues. Written as DNA, the CDR3 is TGTGCCAGCTCACCACCCCACCGAGGCCCTAGGTTGGGTGAGCAGTTCTTC. Translated: CASSPPHRGPRLGEQFF.

This clone was counted a few times. The chain uses TRBV6-6 and TRBJ2-1; D possibly corresponds to TRBD2 (7 bases). The germline CDR1 and CDR2 sequences are MNHNY and SVGAGI (reference sequence). V lost 2 bases and J 7 bases, leaving 15 bases between the germline ends. The CDR3 has 15 residues. CDR3 protein: CASSYGGGGRNEQFF. In nucleotides, the CDR3 is TGTGCCAGCAGTTACGGAGGGGGGGGTAGGAATGAGCAGTTCTTC.